This T cell receptor beta chain was recovered during a study of blood T cells in healthy people across ages. Study background: Template-switching capture recovered about one barcoded beta molecule per two T cells.

Study-level findings and limits: The fall in TCR beta diversity per million T cells was roughly linear with age.

On this clonotype itself: What it recognizes is unknown.

Trimming removed 7 bases from V and 9 bases from J; junction bases left unmatched: 12. The CDR3 loop spans 14 amino acids. Looked up from germline, CDR1 is MNHNS and CDR2 is SASEGT. Next came a second PCR, run for roughly 6 to 11 cycles, which used a sample-barcoded 5' primer along with a J-beta primer mix. All cDNA molecules were each tagged by a template-switch adaptor with 12 random nucleotides. From the 5' RACE reads, TCRdb called clonotypes with MiXCR, one entry per CDR3 protein. The data show 1.8 million or so distinct CDR3 sequences, 39% seen once. This receptor was obtained from a human donor in good health. The sequenced sample was blood. The genes are TRBV6-1 and TRBJ2-1, with TRBD1 identical over 7 bases. The CDR3 DNA is TGTGCCAGCACATATACGGGACAGAATGGTGAGCAGTTCTTC. Translation: CASTYTGQNGEQFF.